This T cell receptor (beta chain) appears in the sequencing data of a study of T cells in women clearing cervical HPV infection. Background on the study: Case blood was drawn when the lesion was first found; control blood after infection became undetectable.

With 6 bases clipped from V and 6 bases from J, the junction kept 6 bases outside the gene matches. The CDR3 runs to 15 residues. Produced via immunoSEQ multiplex PCR; TCRdb's table is partial and in-frame only. The sample has tens of thousands of clones; the top ten hold about 40%. Remarks on this clone: Sequencing ends 3 residues short of the CDR3 end; the germline J gene provides the rest.

The origin of this receptor is a woman aged 18 to 75 with a cervical HPV16 infection that either progressed to CIN3+ or cleared (not recorded which). The chain combines TRBV12-3 or TRBV12-4 with TRBJ2-1; the match to TRBD2 covers 12 bases. Material for sequencing was blood buffy coat. The part of the CDR3 DNA that was read is TGTGCCAGCAGCCCTAGCGGGAGGGGTAGCAATGAG. The encoded protein is CASSPSGRGSNE. The CDR3 reads in full as CASSPSGRGSNEQFF.